Each of the 21 T cell receptor beta chains below was sequenced from the same sample in a study of molecular identifiers for immune sequencing clone quantification. TCRdb re-called the PCR reads through MiXCR, storing one row per CDR3 protein. The sample lists some 41,000 distinct CDR3 sequences, nearly 25% occurring once. Sequenced input: naive CD8+ T cells from blood, with Jurkat cell RNA spiked in. The subset denotes: FACS-sorted CD8+CD4-CCR7+CD45RA+ naive T cells. The receptors come from a human donor in good health. Some libraries in this study had Jurkat cell RNA spiked in.

This clonotype was observed at least ten times. The chain recombines TRBV5-1 with TRBJ1-5; D is unclear. The CDR3 consists of 15 residues. Germline loops: CDR1 SGHRS, CDR2 YFSETQ. Trimming left V 0 bases short and J 0 bases short, with 7 bases between. The CDR3 sequence: CASSLVENSNQPQHF. Here the CDR3 DNA reads TGCGCCAGCAGCTTGGTGGAAAATAGCAATCAGCCCCAGCATTTT. The variable domain in full, completed from reference TRBV5-1 and TRBJ1-5, reads KAGVTQTPRYLIKTRGQQVTLSCSPISGHRSVSWYQQTPGQGLQFLFEYFSETQRNKGNFPGRFSGRQFSNSRSEMNVSTLELGDSALYLCASSLVENSNQPQHFGDGTRLSIL.

This clonotype was counted ten times or more. Relative to the germline gene, one junction end is altered; a read error may explain this. The chain is built from TRBV7-7 and TRBJ2-5; the D gene is possibly TRBD2 (7 bases). The CDR3 has 13 amino acids. Germline V gene sequence: CDR1 SSHAT, CDR2 FNYEAQ (reference sequence). The CDR3: CASRGGGQETQYF. CDR3 in DNA: TGTGCTAGCAGGGGAGGGGGCCAAGAGACCCAGTACTTC.

This clonotype has only a few counts. A clone one base away is much larger, so this may be a read error. CDR3 region: CAVKTSGDTDTQYF. CDR3 DNA sequence: TGTGCCGTAAAGACTAGCGGGGACACAGATACGCAGTATTTT. The chain has TRBV10-3 and TRBJ2-3, with 11 bases aligning to TRBD2. The length of the CDR3 is 14 residues. Germline lookup yields CDR1 ENHRY and CDR2 SYGVKD. The ends lost 11 bases at V and 2 bases at J; junction bases unmatched: 6.

The chain has TRBV13 and TRBJ2-3; 7 bases fit TRBD1. After removal of 3 bases from V and 5 bases from J, the junction contained 5 bases not matched to a gene. This CDR3 spans 14 amino acids. The germline V gene has CDR1 PRHDT and CDR2 FYEKMQ (reference sequence). The CDR3 nucleotides are TGTGCCAGCAGCTTGGGACAGATTCTAGATACGCAGTATTTT. Amino acid sequence: CASSLGQILDTQYF.

V is TRBV28 and J is TRBJ2-7, with 10 nucleotides matching TRBD1. Germline V gene lookup returns CDR1 MDHEN and CDR2 SYDVKM. There are 14 residues in the CDR3. The V gene end was trimmed by 5 bases and the J gene end by 3 bases; junction bases not matched to a gene: 4. As DNA, the CDR3 is TGTGCCAGCAGTACACGGACAGGGGGCTACGAGCAGTACTTC. Its protein is CASSTRTGGYEQYF.

This clonotype was seen at least ten times. This chain joins TRBV24-1 and TRBJ1-5; D is unresolved. This CDR3 has 13 amino acids. CDR1 KGHDR and CDR2 SFDVKD come from the germline V gene. Trimming took 4 bases from V and 7 from J, leaving 10 bases between them. CDR3 in amino acids: CATSEEGWQPQHF. The CDR3 DNA is TGTGCCACCAGTGAGGAGGGATGGCAGCCCCAGCATTTT.

Concerning this clonotype: Sequence at one end of the junction differs from germline and may be a read error. V is TRBV13 and J is TRBJ1-1, with 8 bases lining up with TRBD1. The CDR3 is 12 residues long. CDR1 and CDR2 from the germline V gene are PRHDT and FYEKMQ (reference sequence). The CDR3 loop reads CATSLTGAEDFF. In nucleotides, the CDR3 is TGTGCCACCAGCCTGACAGGGGCTGAAGATTTCTTT.

This clonotype was observed at least ten times. The chain employs TRBV6-5 and TRBJ2-3; D remains ambiguous. V was cut by 5 bases and J by 1 base, with 13 bases left in between. This CDR3 is 15 amino acids long. The V gene's germline CDR1 is MNHEY and CDR2 SVGAGI. Here the CDR3 reads CASSQTSPGTDTQYF. Here the CDR3 DNA reads TGTGCCAGCAGTCAGACATCGCCTGGCACAGATACGCAGTATTTT.

Worth noting for this clonotype: Just one base apart from a much larger clone, this may be a read error. The gene calls are TRBV7-9 and TRBJ1-4; D perhaps matches TRBD1 (6 bases). The CDR3 totals 12 residues. Trimming removed 5 bases at V and 12 bases at J, with 13 bases between. Germline assignment: CDR1 SEHNR and CDR2 FQNEAQ (reference sequence). The CDR3 loop reads CASSVTGGELFF. The DNA for the CDR3 is TGTGCCAGCAGCGTGACAGGAGGTGAACTGTTTTTT.

This clonotype was found a few times. V is TRBV7-9 and J is TRBJ2-1; possibly TRBD1 for D (5 bases). The V gene's germline CDR1 is SEHNR and CDR2 FQNEAQ (reference sequence). V dropped 4 bases and J dropped 5 bases, with 9 bases sitting between them. The CDR3 runs 13 residues. The CDR3 is CASSSDRNNEQFF. As DNA, the CDR3 is TGTGCCAGCAGCTCCGACAGAAACAATGAGCAGTTCTTC.

In this sample, this clonotype turned up many times. The chain joins TRBV7-6 to TRBJ1-6, with unresolved D. Trimming stripped 8 bases from V and 0 bases from J, with 17 bases between. The CDR3 runs to 17 residues. CDR1 SGHVS and CDR2 FNYEAQ come from the germline V gene. As DNA, the CDR3 is TGTGCCAGCCTACCTCCCATAGAGAGCTCCTATAATTCACCCCTCCACTTT. Translated, it gives CASLPPIESSYNSPLHF. Variable domain in full (rest from reference TRBV7-6 and TRBJ1-6): GAGVSQSPRYKVTKRGQDVALRCDPISGHVSLYWYRQALGQGPEFLTYFNYEAQQDKSGLPNDRFSAERPEGSISTLTIQRTEQRDSAMYRCASLPPIESSYNSPLHFGNGTRLTVT.

This clonotype has a count of ten or more. The chain uses TRBV4-1 and TRBJ1-5, with D maybe TRBD1 (6 bases). The CDR3 length is 18 residues. The V end was cut by 1 base, the J end by 0 bases, with 16 bases between. Per the germline V gene, CDR1 is MGHRA and CDR2 is YSYEKL. The CDR3 sequence is CASSQGMNNRDSNQPQHF. DNA of the CDR3: TGCGCCAGCAGCCAAGGAATGAATAACAGGGATAGCAATCAGCCCCAGCATTTT.

Comment on this clonotype: The junction shows a germline mismatch at one end, possibly a read error. The V and J genes are TRBV4-3 and TRBJ2-4; D may match TRBD1 or TRBD2 (5 bases each). This CDR3 spans 15 amino acids. Germline assignment: CDR1 LGHNA and CDR2 YSLEER. The DNA for the CDR3 is TGCGCCCGCAGCCCACACGGGACCCCCATAAACATTCAGTACTTC. Protein: CARSPHGTPINIQYF.

This clonotype was recorded many times. The chain carries TRBV24-1 and TRBJ1-5; TRBD1 agrees at 7 bases. Germline values: CDR1 KGHDR, CDR2 SFDVKD. CDR3 size: 16 residues. V trimming: 4 bases; J trimming: 1 base; junction bases outside the gene matches: 6. The CDR3, as DNA: TGTGCCACCAGTGACCCCCTCAGGGGGAGCAATCAGCCCCAGCATTTT. Translating gives CATSDPLRGSNQPQHF.

Worth noting for this clonotype: With a much larger clone just one base away, this may be a read error. The chain employs TRBV4-2 and TRBJ2-7; D assignment may be TRBD1 or TRBD2 (5 bases each). Germline CDR1 LGHNA, CDR2 YNFKEQ. The CDR3 covers 16 residues. The CDR3 nucleotides read TGTGCCAACAGCCAAGATGTTGGGACGGGGACCTACGAGCAGTACTTC. Protein: CANSQDVGTGTYEQYF.

The chain uses TRBV6-5 and TRBJ2-5; a weak D match, TRBD2 (7 bases). Germline-derived CDR1 and CDR2 are MNHEY and SVGAGI. The CDR3 contains 15 residues. The V gene lost 5 bases and the J gene lost 4 bases, with 17 bases spanning the gap. CDR3 coding DNA: TGTGCCAGCAGTCCGAGGGGGGGCCTGGGAGAGACCCAGTACTTC. This gives the protein CASSPRGGLGETQYF.

The chain combines TRBV3-1 with TRBJ2-7, with 10 nucleotides matching TRBD2. V was clipped by 1 base and J by 4 bases; unmatched bases: 10. This CDR3 contains 17 residues. The germline CDR1 and CDR2 sequences are LGHDT and YNNKEL (reference sequence). The CDR3: CASSQGFELAGLYEQYF. DNA of the CDR3: TGTGCCAGCAGCCAAGGTTTTGAACTAGCGGGACTTTACGAGCAGTACTTC.

The chain joins TRBV4-3 to TRBJ1-6, with D hard to call. The V gene's germline CDR1 is LGHNA and CDR2 YSLEER. V lost 0 bases and J 0 bases, leaving 9 bases between the germline ends. CDR3 length: 17 residues. CDR3 nucleotide sequence: TGCGCCAGCAGCCAAGATCACCCAAGCTCCTATAATTCACCCCTCCACTTT. Translation gives CASSQDHPSSYNSPLHF.

This clonotype was seen ten or more times. The chain uses TRBV12-3 or TRBV12-4 and TRBJ1-4; unclear D gene. The CDR3 length is 15 residues. Trimming cost V 2 bases and J 4 bases, with 11 bases left between them. In DNA form, the CDR3 reads TGTGCCAGCAGTTTATGGAACAGCGATAATGAAAAACTGTTTTTT. This gives the protein CASSLWNSDNEKLFF.

In its sample, this clonotype was seen many times. This chain connects TRBV29-1 to TRBJ2-3, with 7 bases aligning to TRBD1. With V trimmed by 6 bases and J by 1 base, 10 bases remained unmatched. This CDR3 comprises 15 residues. The germline V gene has CDR1 SQVTM and CDR2 ANQGSEA. Here the CDR3 reads CSVAMWDSRTDTQYF. In DNA form, the CDR3 reads TGCAGCGTCGCGATGTGGGACAGCCGCACAGATACGCAGTATTTT.

The rearrangement links TRBV13 to TRBJ2-7; tentatively, D is TRBD1 (6 bases). There are 14 residues in the CDR3. In germline, CDR1 is PRHDT, CDR2 FYEKMQ (reference sequence). The germline V and J ends were trimmed by 5 bases and 2 bases, with 13 bases remaining between them. This CDR3 is CASSVQGFAYEQYF. CDR3 in DNA: TGTGCCAGCAGCGTCCAGGGGTTTGCCTACGAGCAGTACTTC.